Shown below are 22 T cell receptor beta chains from a single sample sequenced in a study of cytomegalovirus exposure and HLA in healthy donors. The PCR employed 60 Vbeta primers together with 13 Jbeta primers. Measured with immunoSEQ multiplex PCR; TCRdb has only the in-frame clones, and not every one. The data contain 140,000 to 150,000 clones, approximately 81% of them singletons. The sequenced sample consisted of PBMCs. The receptors were gathered from a woman in her thirties or forties in good health and CMV-seropositive.

This clone occurred once. V gene TRBV19 combines with J gene TRBJ2-3; 11 positions agree with TRBD1. Trimming at V came to 6 bases and at J to 1 base, leaving 3 bases not matched to a gene. The CDR3 totals 15 residues. Germline-derived CDR1 and CDR2 are LNHDA and SQIVND (reference sequence). In nucleotides, the CDR3 is TGTGCCAGTAGCCAGGGACAGGGGGGCACAGATACGCAGTATTTT. This encodes CASSQGQGGTDTQYF.

This sequence joins TRBV13 and TRBJ2-3; 8 bases fit TRBD1. Germline lookup yields CDR1 PRHDT and CDR2 FYEKMQ (reference sequence). The CDR3 runs to 15 residues. The junction had 4 bases not matched to a gene; V was cut back by 2 bases and J by 3 bases. The CDR3 here is CASSLRTGITDTQYF. Written as DNA, the CDR3 is TGTGCCAGCAGCTTAAGGACAGGGATAACAGATACGCAGTATTTT.

This clone appeared once. The gene calls are TRBV7-9 and TRBJ1-2; D perhaps matches TRBD1 (5 bases). The CDR3 extends over 15 amino acids. Per the germline V gene, CDR1 is SEHNR and CDR2 is FQNEAQ (reference sequence). The V gene lost 1 base and the J gene lost 4 bases, with 13 bases spanning the gap. For the CDR3, the DNA is TGTGCCAGCAGCTTAGAGGCAGGGACTTTCTATGGCTACACCTTC. Translating gives CASSLEAGTFYGYTF.

This clone was observed a single time. The chain combines TRBV7-9 with TRBJ2-1; TRBD2 matches 15 bases. With 0 bases clipped from V and 9 bases from J, the junction kept 3 bases outside the gene matches. CDR1 and CDR2 from the germline V gene are SEHNR and FQNEAQ (reference sequence). The CDR3 is 16 residues long. In DNA form, the CDR3 reads TGTGCCAGCAGCTTAGCGGGACTAGCGGGGGGTAGTGAGCAGTTCTTC. Translation: CASSLAGLAGGSEQFF.

This sequence joins TRBV2 and TRBJ2-1; the D gene is possibly TRBD2 (6 bases). The CDR3 runs to 13 residues. V was trimmed by 3 bases and J by 9 bases, leaving 12 bases between them. Germline V CDR1 and CDR2: SNHLY, FYNNEI. The CDR3 sequence is CASSDDTEGEQFF. In nucleotides, the CDR3 is TGTGCCAGCAGTGATGATACGGAGGGTGAGCAGTTCTTC.

V is TRBV6-1 and J is TRBJ2-3; a possible D gene is TRBD2 (7 bases). CDR1 and CDR2 (germline): MNHNS, SASEGT. Trimming pared 10 bases from V and 10 bases from J, leaving 15 bases between. The CDR3 length is 11 residues. The CDR3 bases are TGTGCCACCTGGGGGGGGCGCCCGCAGTATTTT. Protein sequence: CATWGGRPQYF.

The gene calls are TRBV19 and TRBJ1-5; TRBD1 matches 7 bases. The trim removed 5 bases at V and 4 bases at J, leaving 8 bases unmatched. The CDR3 is 15 residues long. Germline V gene lookup returns CDR1 LNHDA and CDR2 SQIVND (reference sequence). The CDR3 sequence: CASSPRQGTNQPQHF. The CDR3 DNA reads as TGTGCCAGTAGTCCCCGACAGGGAACTAATCAGCCCCAGCATTTT.

The chain recombines TRBV5-6 with TRBJ2-5; 10 nucleotides agree with TRBD2. This CDR3 region has 13 residues. CDR1 and CDR2 (germline): SGHDT, YYEEEE. V shed 7 bases and J 5 bases; nucleotides not matched to a gene: 5. The CDR3 DNA follows: TGTGCCAGCGGAACGGGACTAGCGGAGACCCAGTACTTC. Amino acids: CASGTGLAETQYF.

The chain recombines TRBV13 with TRBJ2-3; 9 nucleotides align to TRBD2. CDR3 length: 16 residues. CDR1 is PRHDT, CDR2 FYEKMQ, per germline (reference sequence). V was pared by 1 base and J by 6 bases, with 8 bases of the junction left unmatched. The CDR3 bases are TGTGCCAGCAGCTTAGTATTAGCGGGAGTAGACGATACGCAGTATTTT. It is translated as CASSLVLAGVDDTQYF.

The V and J genes are TRBV29-1 and TRBJ2-5; 11 nucleotides line up with TRBD2. The CDR3 sequence is 14 residues long. J gave up 9 bases and V 4 bases, and 10 bases lay outside the gene matches. CDR1 and CDR2 from the germline V gene are SQVTM and ANQGSEA. The CDR3 region has the DNA TGCAGCGTTGGGGGACTAGCGGTTACGGGGGCCCAGTACTTC. Protein sequence: CSVGGLAVTGAQYF.

This rearrangement joins TRBV11-3 to TRBJ2-2, with D maybe TRBD1 (5 bases). The CDR3 runs 15 residues. Germline values: CDR1 SGHNT, CDR2 YENEEA. Trimming pared 2 bases from V and 1 base from J, leaving 8 bases between. The CDR3: CASSLKGVNTGELFF. DNA for the CDR3: TGTGCCAGCAGCTTAAAAGGGGTGAACACCGGGGAGCTGTTTTTT.

The V gene is TRBV18, the J gene TRBJ1-5, with D unclear. In germline, CDR1 is KGHSH, CDR2 LQKENI. V was trimmed by 3 bases and J by 8 bases, leaving 8 bases between them. The CDR3 has 12 amino acids. The DNA of the CDR3 is TGTGCCAGCTCACCCCCGGGTGAGCCCCAGCATTTT. Translation: CASSPPGEPQHF. Full variable domain (missing parts from reference TRBV18 and TRBJ1-5): NAGVMQNPRHLVRRRGQEARLRCSPMKGHSHVYWYRQLPEEGLKFMVYLQKENIIDESGMPKERFSAEFPKEGPSILRIQQVVRGDSAAYFCASSPPGEPQHFGDGTRLSIL.

V usage is TRBV9 and J usage is TRBJ2-1; TRBD2 agrees at 8 bases. Trimming took 3 bases from V and 4 from J; bases not matched to a gene: 6. The CDR3 contains 15 residues. The V gene's germline CDR1 is SGDLS and CDR2 YYNGEE. The CDR3 here is CASSAGTSTYNEQFF. The CDR3 nucleotides are TGTGCCAGCAGCGCCGGGACTAGTACTTACAATGAGCAGTTCTTC.

V gene TRBV25-1 combines with J gene TRBJ2-7; TRBD1 matches 11 bases. Germline CDR1 reads MGHDK; CDR2 reads SYGVNS. V lost 4 bases to trimming and J lost 2 bases; unmatched junction nucleotides: 4. This CDR3 has 15 residues. This CDR3 is CASSALGQGAYEQYF. The CDR3 DNA sequence: TGTGCCAGCAGTGCCCTGGGACAGGGGGCCTACGAGCAGTACTTC.

The genes are TRBV11-2 and TRBJ2-7, with D perhaps matching TRBD2 (5 bases). The CDR3 contains 16 residues. CDR1 SGHAT and CDR2 FQNNGV come from the germline V gene. Between the trimmed V and J ends, which lost 0 bases and 2 bases, there was a span of 14 bases. CDR3 nucleotide sequence: TGTGCCAGCAGCTTAGAATCTGGGCGGGTAGCCTACGAGCAGTACTTC. Residues: CASSLESGRVAYEQYF.

The V gene is TRBV6-1, the J gene TRBJ2-7, with 9 bases fitting TRBD1. The V segment lost 8 bases and the J segment 6 bases; nucleotides outside the gene matches: 5. Germline V gene data show CDR1 as MNHNS and CDR2 as SASEGT. The CDR3 has 12 amino acids. CDR3 sequence: CASGRQGVEQYF. DNA for the CDR3: TGTGCCAGCGGGAGACAGGGGGTCGAGCAGTACTTC.

The chain carries TRBV28 and TRBJ1-1; 9 nucleotides agree with TRBD1. The J segment lost 4 bases and the V segment lost 2 bases, leaving 8 bases of the junction unmatched. Germline V gene lookup returns CDR1 MDHEN and CDR2 SYDVKM. The CDR3 length is 16 residues. CDR3 amino acids: CASSLAPQGALTEAFF. DNA for the CDR3: TGTGCCAGCAGTTTAGCCCCACAGGGGGCGCTCACTGAAGCTTTCTTT. Drawing the rest from reference TRBV28 and TRBJ1-1, the complete variable domain is DVKVTQSSRYLVKRTGEKVFLECVQDMDHENMFWYRQDPGLGLRLIYFSYDVKMKEKGDIPEGYSVSREKKERFSLILESASTNQTSMYLCASSLAPQGALTEAFFGQGTRLTVV.

This chain connects TRBV5-1 to TRBJ2-6, with D possibly being TRBD1 (6 bases). The germline V gene encodes CDR1 SGHRS and CDR2 YFSETQ. The CDR3 spans 16 residues. Trimming took off 4 bases at V and 0 bases at J, with 11 bases between the two ends. CDR3 in amino acids: CASSLGHNSGANVLTF. As DNA, the CDR3 is TGCGCCAGCAGCCTGGGACATAACTCTGGGGCCAACGTCCTGACTTTC.

The chain carries TRBV4-1 and TRBJ1-2, with unresolved D. Germline CDR1 is MGHRA and CDR2 is YSYEKL. The CDR3 is made up of 15 amino acids. With 4 bases removed from V and 4 bases from J, the gap between germline ends came to 16 bases. The DNA of the CDR3 is TGCGCCAGCAGCCCGAGGGAGGGCACTCCCTATGGCTACACCTTC. This gives the protein CASSPREGTPYGYTF.

As DNA, the CDR3 is TGTGCCAGCAGCTTAGGGGCCGGGGATAGTAATGGCTACACCTTC. Translation gives CASSLGAGDSNGYTF. V is TRBV11-2 and J is TRBJ1-2; no firm D call. Per the germline V gene, CDR1 is SGHAT and CDR2 is FQNNGV. Trimming cost V 1 base and J 6 bases, with 15 bases left between them. This CDR3 spans 15 amino acids.

V gene TRBV4-1 combines with J gene TRBJ1-1; D ambiguous. CDR1 MGHRA and CDR2 YSYEKL come from the germline V gene. CDR3 size: 17 residues. V lost 0 bases, J lost 0 bases, and 14 bases lay in between. The CDR3 nucleotides are TGCGCCAGCAGCCAAGAAAGTACGAGGCTCCTGAACACTGAAGCTTTCTTT. This codes for CASSQESTRLLNTEAFF.

In its sample, this clone was seen once. The chain combines TRBV9 with TRBJ2-5, with 10 bases lining up with TRBD2. Near its end, the DNA agrees better with TRBJ2-7, so the J call may be wrong. Germline V gene sequence: CDR1 SGDLS, CDR2 YYNGEE. This CDR3 is 16 amino acids long. The CDR3, as DNA: TGTGCCAGCAGCGTAGATCCTAGCGGGGGAACCTACGAGCAGTACTTC. Translating gives CASSVDPSGGTYEQYF.